This is a list of T cell receptor beta chains from one sample in a study of post-analysis software for immune sequencing data. Via MiXCR, TCRdb re-called the PCR reads, giving one row per CDR3 protein. The sample records around 700,000 distinct CDR3 sequences, roughly three fifths being singletons. What was sequenced was blood. The receptors stem from a girl aged 2 to 9 with multiple sclerosis. Each CDR3 is given with its conserved first and last residue. D genes are given only for firm matches. Clone size appears in some rows only: once, few, many, or a class for an expanded clone.

j_call,clone_size,v_call,d_call,cdr3_nt,cdr3_aa
TRBJ1-2,-,TRBV10-2,TRBD1,TGCGCCAGCAGTGGGCGACAGGGGAATCCTAACTATGGCTACACCTTC,CASSGRQGNPNYGYTF
TRBJ1-5,few,TRBV12-3/TRBV12-4,-,TGTGCCAGCACCCCGGACGGAATCAATCAGCCCCAGCATTTT,CASTPDGINQPQHF
TRBJ2-7,-,TRBV6-6,-,TGTGCCAGCAGTTACTCGCCGAACTGGGGCGAGCAGTACTTC,CASSYSPNWGEQYF
TRBJ2-3,-,TRBV5-5,TRBD1,TGTGCCAGCAGCTTAAGACAGGGGAATAGTTGGGCAGATACGCAGTATTTT,CASSLRQGNSWADTQYF
TRBJ1-6,few,TRBV28,TRBD1,TGTGCCAGCAGTTTGGCGGGGACAGTTTCACCCCTCCACTTT,CASSLAGTVSPLHF
TRBJ2-7,once,TRBV27,TRBD1,TGTGCCAGCAGTTTTCCTGACAGGGGAGACGAGCAGTACTTC,CASSFPDRGDEQYF
TRBJ2-1,few,TRBV7-2,-,TGTGCCAGCAGCTTGGTTGAGCAGTTCTTC,CASSLVEQFF
TRBJ2-1,-,TRBV10-3,-,TGTGCCATCAGTCCGGGCCCGACGCAGTTCTTC,CAISPGPTQFF
TRBJ2-5,-,TRBV5-1,-,TGCGCCAGCAGCGCTCGACACCGGAAAGAGACCCAGTACTTC,CASSARHRKETQYF
TRBJ2-1,-,TRBV14,TRBD2,TGTGCCAGCAGCCACCGGCTAGCGGGCACCTACAATGAGCAGTTCTTC,CASSHRLAGTYNEQFF
TRBJ2-3,-,TRBV29-1,TRBD1,TGCAGCGCCTCCCAGGGGGCTTACACAGATACGCAGTATTTT,CSASQGAYTDTQYF
TRBJ2-1,-,TRBV6-5,TRBD1,TGTGCCAGCAGACGTGGGACAGGAGACTCCAACAATGAGCAGTTCTTC,CASRRGTGDSNNEQFF
TRBJ2-1,-,TRBV12-3/TRBV12-4,TRBD1,TGTGCCAGCAGTCTCGGGACAGGGGTTCCCAATGAGCAGTTCTTC,CASSLGTGVPNEQFF
TRBJ2-1,-,TRBV18,-,TGTGCCAGCTCACAAACAGCGGACTCCTTTTCCCTTAATGAGCAGTTCTTC,CASSQTADSFSLNEQFF
TRBJ2-4,-,TRBV10-3,-,TGTGCCATCAGTGTTGAGGGAGACATTCAGTACTTC,CAISVEGDIQYF
TRBJ2-7,-,TRBV18,TRBD2,TGTGCCAGCAGCTTGGAAAGCGGGGCGTCCTACGAGCAGTACTTC,CASSLESGASYEQYF
TRBJ1-1,few,TRBV9,-,TGTGCCAGCAGCCTCGGGAATAACGGGGGGAACACTGAAGCTTTCTTT,CASSLGNNGGNTEAFF
TRBJ2-3,-,TRBV6-7,-,TGTGCCAGCAGGTACCACCTAGCTCATGAGCTGGAAGATACGCAGTATTTT,CASRYHLAHELEDTQYF
TRBJ2-3,-,TRBV14,-,TGTGCCAGCAGCCAAGGCACAAGTTACCGCACAGATACGCAGTATTTT,CASSQGTSYRTDTQYF
TRBJ2-7,once,TRBV7-9,-,TGTGCCAGCAGCTTAGGGAATAGCGTCTACGAGCAGTACTTC,CASSLGNSVYEQYF
TRBJ2-7,-,TRBV20-1,-,TGCAGTGCTAGGGGGGGACAGATATACTACGAGCAGTACTTC,CSARGGQIYYEQYF
TRBJ2-7,-,TRBV29-1,TRBD2,TGCAGCGTTGAAGAGGGTGTGAGCGGGATACAGGACGAGCAGTACTTC,CSVEEGVSGIQDEQYF
TRBJ2-3,-,TRBV27,TRBD2,TGTGCCACCGGGACTAGCGGGAGTGGGAGCACAGATACGCAGTATTTT,CATGTSGSGSTDTQYF
TRBJ2-1,-,TRBV3-1,-,TGTGCCAGCAGCCAAGTAGTGCGGGAAGGCTGGGACAATGAGCAGTTCTTC,CASSQVVREGWDNEQFF
TRBJ2-7,-,TRBV6-2/TRBV6-3,-,TGTGCCAGCAGTTACGACGGGGCTCGCGAGCAGTACTTC,CASSYDGAREQYF
TRBJ1-2,-,TRBV15,-,TGTGCCACCAGCAAGGCAGGGTCTAGAGCTAACTATGGCTACACCTTC,CATSKAGSRANYGYTF
TRBJ2-4,-,TRBV12-3/TRBV12-4,-,TGTGCCAGCAGTTTTTCAGGGGCCTTTAGGCAGCAGTACTTC,CASSFSGAFRQQYF
TRBJ2-1,-,TRBV15,TRBD2,TGTGCCACCAGAGGGACTAGCGGGAGCTCCTACAATGAGCAGTTCTTC,CATRGTSGSSYNEQFF
TRBJ1-4,-,TRBV7-9,-,TGTGCCAGCAGCTTAGTTGGACGTCCGCAAGGGAAACTGTTTTTT,CASSLVGRPQGKLFF
TRBJ1-2,few,TRBV5-5,TRBD1,TGTGCCAGCAGCCCGGACAGGATCTATGGCTACACCTTC,CASSPDRIYGYTF
TRBJ2-7,few,TRBV5-1,TRBD1,TGCGCCAGCTCTACCGGGACAGAGGATTACGAGCAGTACTTC,CASSTGTEDYEQYF
TRBJ1-1,once,TRBV12-3/TRBV12-4,-,TGTGCCAGCAGTTCCGAAGGGGGGATCACTGAAGCTTTCTTT,CASSSEGGITEAFF
TRBJ2-3,few,TRBV25-1,-,TGTGCCAGCAGCCCCATACTTCAGGGTACGCAGTATTTT,CASSPILQGTQYF